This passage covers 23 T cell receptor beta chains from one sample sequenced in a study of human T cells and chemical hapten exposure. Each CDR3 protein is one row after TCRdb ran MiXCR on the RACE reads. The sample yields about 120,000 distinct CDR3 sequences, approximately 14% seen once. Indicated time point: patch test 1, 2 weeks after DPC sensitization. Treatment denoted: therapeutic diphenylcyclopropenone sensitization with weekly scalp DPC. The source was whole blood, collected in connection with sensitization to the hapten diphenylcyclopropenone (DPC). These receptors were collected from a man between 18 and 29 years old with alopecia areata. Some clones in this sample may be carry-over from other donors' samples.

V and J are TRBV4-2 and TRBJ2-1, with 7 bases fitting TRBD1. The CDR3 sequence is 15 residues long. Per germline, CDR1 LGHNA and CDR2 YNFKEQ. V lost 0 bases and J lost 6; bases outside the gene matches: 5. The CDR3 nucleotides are TGTGCCAGCAGCCAAGAGAGGACAGGAGGCAATGAGCAGTTCTTC. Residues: CASSQERTGGNEQFF.

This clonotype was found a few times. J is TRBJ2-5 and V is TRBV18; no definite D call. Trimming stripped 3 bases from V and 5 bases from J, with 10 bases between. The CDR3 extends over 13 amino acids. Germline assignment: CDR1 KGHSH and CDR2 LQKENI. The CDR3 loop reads CASSPTSEETQYF. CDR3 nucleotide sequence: TGTGCCAGCTCACCCACCAGTGAGGAGACCCAGTACTTC.

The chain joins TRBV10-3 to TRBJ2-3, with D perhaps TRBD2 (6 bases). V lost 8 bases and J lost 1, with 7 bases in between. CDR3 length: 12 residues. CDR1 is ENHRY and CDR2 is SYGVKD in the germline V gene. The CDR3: CAIGTGTDTQYF. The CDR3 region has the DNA TGTGCCATCGGGACTGGCACAGATACGCAGTATTTT.

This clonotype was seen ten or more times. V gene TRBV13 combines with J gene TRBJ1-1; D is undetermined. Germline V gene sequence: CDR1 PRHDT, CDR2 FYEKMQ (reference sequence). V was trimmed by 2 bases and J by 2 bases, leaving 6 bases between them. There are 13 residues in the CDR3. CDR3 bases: TGTGCCAGCAGCTTACAGGTCAACACTGAAGCTTTCTTT. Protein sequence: CASSLQVNTEAFF. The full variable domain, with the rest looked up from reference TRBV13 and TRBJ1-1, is AAGVIQSPRHLIKEKRETATLKCYPIPRHDTVYWYQQGPGQDPQFLISFYEKMQSDKGSIPDRFSAQQFSDYHSELNMSSLELGDSALYFCASSLQVNTEAFFGQGTRLTVV.

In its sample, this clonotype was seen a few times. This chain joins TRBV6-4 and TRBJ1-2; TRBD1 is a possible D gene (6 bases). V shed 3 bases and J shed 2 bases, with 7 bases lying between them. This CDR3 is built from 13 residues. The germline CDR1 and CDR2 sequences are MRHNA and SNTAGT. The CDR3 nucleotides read TGTGCCAGCAGTGAAACAGGGAACTATGGCTACACCTTC. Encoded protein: CASSETGNYGYTF.

The CDR3 here is CATYNTNTGELFF. DNA for the CDR3: TGTGCCACCTATAATACGAACACCGGGGAGCTGTTTTTT. This rearrangement joins TRBV6-1 to TRBJ2-2; no clear D gene. CDR3 length: 13 residues. CDR1 and CDR2 from the germline V gene are MNHNS and SASEGT. The ends were cut back, 10 bases at V and 0 bases at J, with 9 bases in the middle.

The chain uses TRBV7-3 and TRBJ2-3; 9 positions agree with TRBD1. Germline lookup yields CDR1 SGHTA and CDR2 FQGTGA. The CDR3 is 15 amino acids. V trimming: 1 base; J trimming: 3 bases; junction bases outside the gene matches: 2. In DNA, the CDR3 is TGTGCCAGCAGCTTAATGGGACAGGGAACAGATACGCAGTATTTT. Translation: CASSLMGQGTDTQYF.

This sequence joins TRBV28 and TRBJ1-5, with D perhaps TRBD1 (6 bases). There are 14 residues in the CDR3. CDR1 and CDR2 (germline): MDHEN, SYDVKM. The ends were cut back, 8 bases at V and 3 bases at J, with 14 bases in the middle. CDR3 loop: CASRDTSFNQPQHF. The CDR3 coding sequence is TGTGCCAGCCGGGACACTTCTTTCAATCAGCCCCAGCATTTT.

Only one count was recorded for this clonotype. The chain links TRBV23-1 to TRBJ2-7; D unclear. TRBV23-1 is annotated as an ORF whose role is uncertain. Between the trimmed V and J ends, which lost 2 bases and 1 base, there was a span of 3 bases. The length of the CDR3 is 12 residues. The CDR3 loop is CASSQQSYEQYV. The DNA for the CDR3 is TGCGCCAGCAGTCAACAATCCTACGAGCAGTACGTC.

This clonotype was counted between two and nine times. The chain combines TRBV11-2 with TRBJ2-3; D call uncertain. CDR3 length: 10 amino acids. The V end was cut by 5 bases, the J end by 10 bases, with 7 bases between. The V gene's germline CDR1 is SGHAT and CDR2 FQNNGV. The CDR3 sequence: CASSLIAQYF. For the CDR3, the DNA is TGTGCCAGCAGCCTTATTGCGCAGTATTTT.

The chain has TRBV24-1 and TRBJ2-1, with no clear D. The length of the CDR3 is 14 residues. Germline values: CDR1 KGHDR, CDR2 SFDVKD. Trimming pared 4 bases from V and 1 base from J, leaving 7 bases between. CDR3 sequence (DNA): TGTGCCACCAGTGACGGAGATTCCTACAATGAGCAGTTCTTC. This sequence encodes CATSDGDSYNEQFF.

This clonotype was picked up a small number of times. The CDR3 bases are TGTGCCACCAGCAGAGATTTGACCCAGGGGTTGGGACACACCGGGGAGCTGTTTTTT. Translating gives CATSRDLTQGLGHTGELFF. The chain carries TRBV15 and TRBJ2-2, with D tentatively TRBD1 (6 bases). Trimming pared 0 bases from V and 3 bases from J, leaving 20 bases between. Germline loops: CDR1 LNHNV, CDR2 YYDKDF (reference sequence). This CDR3 is 19 amino acids long.

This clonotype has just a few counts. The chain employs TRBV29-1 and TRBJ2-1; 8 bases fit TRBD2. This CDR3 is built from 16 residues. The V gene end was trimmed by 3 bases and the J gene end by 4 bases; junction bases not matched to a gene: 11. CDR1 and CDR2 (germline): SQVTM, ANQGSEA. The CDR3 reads CSVEPGAGAPYNEQFF. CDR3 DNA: TGCAGCGTTGAGCCGGGAGCGGGGGCCCCTTACAATGAGCAGTTCTTC.

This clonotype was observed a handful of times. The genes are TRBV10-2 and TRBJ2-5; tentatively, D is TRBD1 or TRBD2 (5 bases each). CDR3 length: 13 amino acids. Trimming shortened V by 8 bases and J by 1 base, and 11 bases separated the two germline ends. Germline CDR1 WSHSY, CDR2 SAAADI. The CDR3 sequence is CASGDARQETQYF. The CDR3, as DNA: TGCGCCAGCGGGGACGCCCGCCAAGAGACCCAGTACTTC.

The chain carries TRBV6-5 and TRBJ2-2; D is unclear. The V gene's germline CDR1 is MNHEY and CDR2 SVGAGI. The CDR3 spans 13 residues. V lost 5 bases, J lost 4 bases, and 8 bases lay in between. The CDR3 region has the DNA TGTGCCAGCAGTATGCTGGCCACCGGGGAGCTGTTTTTT. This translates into CASSMLATGELFF.

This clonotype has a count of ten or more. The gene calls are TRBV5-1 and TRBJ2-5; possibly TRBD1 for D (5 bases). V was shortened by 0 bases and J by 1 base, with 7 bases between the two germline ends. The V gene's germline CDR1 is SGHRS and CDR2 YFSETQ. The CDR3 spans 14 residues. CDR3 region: CASSLGRVQETQYF. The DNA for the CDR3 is TGCGCCAGCAGCTTGGGCAGGGTCCAAGAGACCCAGTACTTC.

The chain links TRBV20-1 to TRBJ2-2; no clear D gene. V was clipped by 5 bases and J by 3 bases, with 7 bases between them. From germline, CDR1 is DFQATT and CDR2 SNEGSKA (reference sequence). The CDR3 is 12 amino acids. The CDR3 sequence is CSAPRYTGELFF. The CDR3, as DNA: TGCAGTGCTCCACGCTACACCGGGGAGCTGTTTTTT.

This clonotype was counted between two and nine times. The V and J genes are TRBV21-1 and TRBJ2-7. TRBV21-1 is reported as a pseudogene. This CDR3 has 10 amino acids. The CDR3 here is CASSTGEQYV. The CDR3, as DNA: TGTGCCAGCAGCACAGGAGAGCAGTACGTC.

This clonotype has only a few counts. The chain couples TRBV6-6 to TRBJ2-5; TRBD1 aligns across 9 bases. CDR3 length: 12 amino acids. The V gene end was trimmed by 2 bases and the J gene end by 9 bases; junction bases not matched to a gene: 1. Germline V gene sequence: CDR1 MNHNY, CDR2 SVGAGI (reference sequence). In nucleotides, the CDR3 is TGTGCCAGCAGTTACGGGACAGGGCCCCAGTACTTC. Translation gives CASSYGTGPQYF.

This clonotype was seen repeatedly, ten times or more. This chain's CDR3 is CASSYSHEQYF. The CDR3, as DNA: TGTGCCAGCAGTTACTCGCACGAGCAGTACTTC. This chain links TRBV6-2 or TRBV6-3 with TRBJ2-7, with no clear D. The CDR3 covers 11 residues. CDR1 and CDR2 from the germline V gene are MNHEY and SVGEGT. Trimming removed 0 bases from V and 5 bases from J, with 2 bases in between.

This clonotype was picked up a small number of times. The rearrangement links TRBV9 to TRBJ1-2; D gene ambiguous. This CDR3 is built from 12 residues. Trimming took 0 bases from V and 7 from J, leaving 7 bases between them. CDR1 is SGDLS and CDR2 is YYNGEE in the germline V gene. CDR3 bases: TGTGCCAGCAGCGTAGATGAGGCTGGCTACACCTTC. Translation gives CASSVDEAGYTF.

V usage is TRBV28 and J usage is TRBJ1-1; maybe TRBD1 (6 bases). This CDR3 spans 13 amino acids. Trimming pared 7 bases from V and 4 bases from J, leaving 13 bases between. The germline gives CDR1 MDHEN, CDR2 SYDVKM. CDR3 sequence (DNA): TGTGCCAGCACCCCCACAGGGTCCACTGAAGCTTTCTTT. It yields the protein CASTPTGSTEAFF. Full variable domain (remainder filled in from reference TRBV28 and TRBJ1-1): DVKVTQSSRYLVKRTGEKVFLECVQDMDHENMFWYRQDPGLGLRLIYFSYDVKMKEKGDIPEGYSVSREKKERFSLILESASTNQTSMYLCASTPTGSTEAFFGQGTRLTVV.

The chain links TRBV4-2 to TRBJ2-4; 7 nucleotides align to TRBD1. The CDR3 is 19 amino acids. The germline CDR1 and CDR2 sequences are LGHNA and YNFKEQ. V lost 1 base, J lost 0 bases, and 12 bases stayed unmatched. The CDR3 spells CASSQVDQGVTQAKNIQYF. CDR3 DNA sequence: TGTGCCAGCAGCCAAGTTGATCAGGGGGTGACCCAAGCCAAAAACATTCAGTACTTC.